Shown below are 27 T cell receptor beta chains from a single sample sequenced in a study of cytomegalovirus exposure and HLA in healthy donors. Profiling relied on immunoSEQ multiplex PCR, and the TCRdb table lists in-frame clones only, not all of them. The sample includes around 190,000 clones, roughly 85% of them seen just once. Specimen: PBMCs. The receptor set was obtained from a man younger than 30 in good health and CMV-seropositive.

The V and J genes are TRBV27 and TRBJ2-3; 11 nucleotides match TRBD2. Germline CDR1 is MNHEY and CDR2 is SMNVEV (reference sequence). The CDR3 is 15 residues long. V gave up 10 bases and J gave up 0 bases; unmatched junction bases: 6. The CDR3 nucleotides read TGTGCCACAAGACTAGCGGGGTCGAGCACAGATACGCAGTATTTT. Its protein product is CATRLAGSSTDTQYF.

V is TRBV7-9 and J is TRBJ2-7; weak D call: TRBD1 (7 bases). The V end lost 2 bases, the J end lost 7 bases, and 9 bases lay between the germline ends. Germline V gene data show CDR1 as SEHNR and CDR2 as FQNEAQ (reference sequence). The CDR3 sequence is 12 residues long. In nucleotides, the CDR3 is TGTGCCAGCAGCTTATCAGGGGGGGAGCAGTACTTC. Protein: CASSLSGGEQYF.

This clone was found once. The chain combines TRBV7-9 with TRBJ1-1; D gene uncertain. The CDR3 is 13 residues long. Trimming cost V 5 bases and J 5 bases, with 12 bases left between them. Germline-derived CDR1 and CDR2 are SEHNR and FQNEAQ (reference sequence). The CDR3 nucleotides are TGTGCCAGCAGCCCCCTAGCGGAGACTGAAGCTTTCTTT. This gives the protein CASSPLAETEAFF.

The rearrangement uses TRBV11-3 and TRBJ2-1, with D tentatively TRBD1 (5 bases). The V gene's germline CDR1 is SGHNT and CDR2 YENEEA. The length of the CDR3 is 14 residues. Trimming took off 1 base at V and 3 bases at J, with 7 bases between the two ends. CDR3 region: CASSLGQHYNEQFF. In nucleotides, the CDR3 is TGTGCCAGCAGCTTAGGACAGCACTACAATGAGCAGTTCTTC.

CDR3 sequence reads: CASSLLENTIYF. DNA of the CDR3: TGTGCCAGCAGCCTCCTCGAGAACACCATATATTTT. V usage is TRBV7-9 and J usage is TRBJ1-3; the D is unclear. The CDR3 has 12 amino acids. V lost 5 bases, J lost 7 bases, and 9 bases lay in between. Germline CDR1 reads SEHNR; CDR2 reads FQNEAQ (reference sequence).

The rearrangement links TRBV5-1 to TRBJ1-1; the D gene is possibly TRBD1 (6 bases). The germline CDR1 and CDR2 sequences are SGHRS and YFSETQ. V was shortened by 0 bases and J by 0 bases, with 12 bases between the two germline ends. CDR3 length equals 16 residues. As DNA, the CDR3 is TGCGCCAGCAGCTTGGCCCGCGGACAGATGAACACTGAAGCTTTCTTT. Translating it yields CASSLARGQMNTEAFF.

This chain links TRBV5-1 with TRBJ1-5, with TRBD1 matching over 7 bases. J was trimmed by 6 bases and V by 4 bases; bases with no gene match: 7. The CDR3 length is 14 residues. Germline V gives CDR1 SGHRS, CDR2 YFSETQ. The CDR3, as DNA: TGCGCCAGCAGCCCCGACAGGGACTCTCAGCCCCAGCATTTT. As protein: CASSPDRDSQPQHF.

This sequence joins TRBV6-1 and TRBJ2-7, with 9 bases that match TRBD1. V lost 4 bases and J lost 5; bases outside the gene matches: 3. CDR3 size: 13 residues. The V gene's germline CDR1 is MNHNS and CDR2 SASEGT. The CDR3 region is CASSGDRVDEQYF. The CDR3 nucleotides read TGTGCCAGCAGTGGGGACAGGGTTGACGAGCAGTACTTC.

The chain uses TRBV4-1 and TRBJ1-5; 10 bases agree with TRBD1. V was clipped by 3 bases and J by 6 bases; unmatched bases: 8. The CDR3 totals 16 residues. The germline gives CDR1 MGHRA, CDR2 YSYEKL. CDR3 amino acids: CASSQVGTGERQPQHF. CDR3 coding DNA: TGCGCCAGCAGCCAGGTTGGGACAGGGGAGCGTCAGCCCCAGCATTTT.

The V and J genes are TRBV6-6 and TRBJ2-3, with TRBD1 matching over 7 bases. This CDR3 region has 16 residues. The V gene end was trimmed by 5 bases and the J gene end by 1 base; junction bases not matched to a gene: 9. Germline-derived CDR1 and CDR2 are MNHNY and SVGAGI (reference sequence). The CDR3 DNA follows: TGTGCCAGCAGTCACACCCGGACAGGAGGCACAGATACGCAGTATTTT. Protein product: CASSHTRTGGTDTQYF.

V gene TRBV7-6 combines with J gene TRBJ2-3, with D perhaps matching TRBD2 (7 bases). V shed 5 bases and J shed 4 bases, with 13 bases lying between them. CDR3 length equals 14 residues. The germline V gene encodes CDR1 SGHVS and CDR2 FNYEAQ. DNA for the CDR3: TGTGCCAGCAGCCGAACGGGGGGCGCAGATACGCAGTATTTT. This gives the protein CASSRTGGADTQYF.

The chain carries TRBV6-5 and TRBJ2-1; D is possibly TRBD1 (6 bases). Germline values: CDR1 MNHEY, CDR2 SVGAGI. The CDR3 runs 15 residues. The V gene lost 5 bases and the J gene lost 0 bases, with 11 bases spanning the gap. CDR3 bases: TGTGCCAGCAGTCCCGGGACACACTCCTACAATGAGCAGTTCTTC. It codes for CASSPGTHSYNEQFF.

This clone was detected only once. The chain uses TRBV7-2 and TRBJ1-5, with D tentatively TRBD1 (6 bases). The CDR3 length is 15 residues. In germline, CDR1 is SGHTA, CDR2 FQGNSA. The V end lost 1 base, the J end lost 4 bases, and 11 bases lay between the germline ends. In DNA form, the CDR3 reads TGTGCCAGCAGCTTAGTGGGGCAGGGGAATCAGCCCCAGCATTTT. Its translation: CASSLVGQGNQPQHF. Filled out from reference TRBV7-2 and TRBJ1-5, the complete variable domain reads GAGVSQSPSNKVTEKGKDVELRCDPISGHTALYWYRQSLGQGLEFLIYFQGNSAPDKSGLPSDRFSAERTGGSVSTLTIQRTQQEDSAVYLCASSLVGQGNQPQHFGDGTRLSIL.

The rearrangement links TRBV4-2 to TRBJ1-2; 7 nucleotides align to TRBD1. Trimming at V came to 1 base and at J to 0 bases, leaving 2 bases not matched to a gene. CDR1 and CDR2 from the germline V gene are LGHNA and YNFKEQ. The CDR3 has 15 residues. The CDR3 reads CASSQGQGANYGYTF. CDR3 DNA: TGTGCCAGCAGCCAAGGCCAGGGGGCTAACTATGGCTACACCTTC.

The rearrangement uses TRBV5-1 and TRBJ2-2, with D tentatively TRBD2 (6 bases). Germline CDR1 and CDR2: SGHRS and YFSETQ. The CDR3 is made up of 15 amino acids. The V end was cut by 4 bases, the J end by 1 base, with 11 bases between. In nucleotides, the CDR3 is TGCGCCAGCAGCCTCGGAGGGAGGAACACCGGGGAGCTGTTTTTT. Protein sequence: CASSLGGRNTGELFF.

This clone was observed once. V gene TRBV11-3 combines with J gene TRBJ2-7, with unresolved D. The CDR3 totals 15 residues. V lost 4 bases and J 3 bases, leaving 16 bases between the germline ends. From germline, CDR1 is SGHNT and CDR2 YENEEA. CDR3 sequence reads: CASSSPGPALYEQYF. CDR3 bases: TGTGCCAGCAGCTCCCCGGGTCCAGCTCTCTACGAGCAGTACTTC.

This chain links TRBV9 with TRBJ1-1; 9 bases fit TRBD1. CDR1 and CDR2 from the germline V gene are SGDLS and YYNGEE. The CDR3 runs 14 residues. V gave up 6 bases and J gave up 4 bases; unmatched junction bases: 7. The CDR3 coding sequence is TGTGCCAGCACCCAGGGACAGGGAGGCACTGAAGCTTTCTTT. Protein: CASTQGQGGTEAFF.

The V gene is TRBV2, the J gene TRBJ2-1, with a tentative D call TRBD1 (6 bases). The CDR3 loop spans 14 amino acids. V lost 1 base, J lost 9 bases, and 13 bases lay in between. Germline V gene data show CDR1 as SNHLY and CDR2 as FYNNEI. CDR3 in amino acids: CASSEGYSRGEQFF. DNA of the CDR3: TGTGCCAGCAGTGAAGGGTATAGCAGGGGTGAGCAGTTCTTC.

The V and J genes are TRBV28 and TRBJ2-5, with 8 bases fitting TRBD1. CDR3 length: 14 residues. The ends lost 8 bases at V and 1 base at J; junction bases unmatched: 6. Germline CDR1 reads MDHEN; CDR2 reads SYDVKM. CDR3 sequence: CASDRGGLQETQYF. The CDR3 bases are TGTGCCAGCGACAGGGGAGGCCTCCAAGAGACCCAGTACTTC.

Note on this clone: A much bigger clone sits one base away, suggesting this may be a read error. J is TRBJ2-3 and V is TRBV6-4, with D tentatively TRBD2 (6 bases). Germline V CDR1 and CDR2: MRHNA, SNTAGT. CDR3 length equals 13 residues. CDR3 sequence reads: CASSERGTDMQYF. DNA for the CDR3: TGTGCCAGCAGTGAGCGGGGCACAGATATGCAGTATTTT.

The gene calls are TRBV6-1 and TRBJ2-5, with D hard to call. V was shortened by 5 bases and J by 5 bases, with 6 bases between the two germline ends. Germline V CDR1 and CDR2: MNHNS, SASEGT. The CDR3 has 11 residues. The CDR3 DNA is TGTGCCAGCAGTTATTCGGAGACCCAGTACTTC. It translates to CASSYSETQYF.

CDR3: CASSSEPYGYTF. The DNA for the CDR3 is TGTGCCAGCAGTTCAGAACCCTATGGCTACACCTTC. The rearrangement links TRBV6-6 to TRBJ1-2; D not resolved. CDR1 is MNHNY, CDR2 SVGAGI, per germline (reference sequence). This CDR3 is 12 amino acids long. Between the trimmed V and J ends, which lost 4 bases and 4 bases, there was a span of 7 bases.

This chain connects TRBV4-1 to TRBJ2-4, with a possible D match to TRBD2 (7 bases). CDR3 length: 17 residues. V lost 1 base and J 3 bases, leaving 16 bases between the germline ends. In germline, CDR1 is MGHRA, CDR2 YSYEKL. The CDR3 is CASSQAGGGPGKNIQYF. CDR3 in DNA: TGCGCCAGCAGCCAAGCTGGGGGGGGGCCGGGCAAAAACATTCAGTACTTC.

The chain couples TRBV19 to TRBJ2-2; 9 bases align to TRBD1. Germline trimming cut 7 bases from V and 2 bases from J; bases unmatched to any gene: 5. CDR3 length: 15 residues. Germline assignment: CDR1 LNHDA and CDR2 SQIVND (reference sequence). The CDR3 DNA reads as TGTGCCAGTAAAACAGGGGGCCTAAACACCGGGGAGCTGTTTTTT. It encodes CASKTGGLNTGELFF. The whole variable domain, filled in from reference TRBV19 and TRBJ2-2, reads DGGITQSPKYLFRKEGQNVTLSCEQNLNHDAMYWYRQDPGQGLRLIYYSQIVNDFQKGDIAEGYSVSREKKESFPLTVTSAQKNPTAFYLCASKTGGLNTGELFFGEGSRLTVL.

The chain is built from TRBV6-5 and TRBJ2-1; 14 bases map to TRBD2. The germline CDR1 and CDR2 sequences are MNHEY and SVGAGI. CDR3 size: 16 residues. Unmatched junction bases numbered 9, after V lost 4 bases and J lost 10 bases. DNA of the CDR3: TGTGCCAGCAGTTCCCTCGGGACTAGCGGGAGAGGAGAGCAGTTCTTC. Protein product: CASSSLGTSGRGEQFF.

This clone appeared a single time. CDR3 amino acids: CASRTDKQGRANTEAFF. The CDR3 region has the DNA TGTGCCAGCAGAACCGATAAACAGGGACGCGCGAACACTGAAGCTTTCTTT. V is TRBV28 and J is TRBJ1-1, with a tentative D call TRBD1 (6 bases). Germline CDR1 MDHEN, CDR2 SYDVKM. V lost 6 bases to trimming and J lost 1 base, with 21 bases between them. The CDR3 covers 17 residues.

The rearrangement uses TRBV7-8 and TRBJ2-1; TRBD2 aligns across 10 bases. The CDR3 extends over 16 amino acids. V was pared by 1 base and J by 7 bases, with 7 bases of the junction left unmatched. The germline V gene has CDR1 SGHVS and CDR2 FQNEAQ. The CDR3 sequence: CASSLVALAGTNEQFF. As DNA, the CDR3 is TGTGCCAGCAGCTTAGTCGCACTAGCGGGGACGAATGAGCAGTTCTTC.